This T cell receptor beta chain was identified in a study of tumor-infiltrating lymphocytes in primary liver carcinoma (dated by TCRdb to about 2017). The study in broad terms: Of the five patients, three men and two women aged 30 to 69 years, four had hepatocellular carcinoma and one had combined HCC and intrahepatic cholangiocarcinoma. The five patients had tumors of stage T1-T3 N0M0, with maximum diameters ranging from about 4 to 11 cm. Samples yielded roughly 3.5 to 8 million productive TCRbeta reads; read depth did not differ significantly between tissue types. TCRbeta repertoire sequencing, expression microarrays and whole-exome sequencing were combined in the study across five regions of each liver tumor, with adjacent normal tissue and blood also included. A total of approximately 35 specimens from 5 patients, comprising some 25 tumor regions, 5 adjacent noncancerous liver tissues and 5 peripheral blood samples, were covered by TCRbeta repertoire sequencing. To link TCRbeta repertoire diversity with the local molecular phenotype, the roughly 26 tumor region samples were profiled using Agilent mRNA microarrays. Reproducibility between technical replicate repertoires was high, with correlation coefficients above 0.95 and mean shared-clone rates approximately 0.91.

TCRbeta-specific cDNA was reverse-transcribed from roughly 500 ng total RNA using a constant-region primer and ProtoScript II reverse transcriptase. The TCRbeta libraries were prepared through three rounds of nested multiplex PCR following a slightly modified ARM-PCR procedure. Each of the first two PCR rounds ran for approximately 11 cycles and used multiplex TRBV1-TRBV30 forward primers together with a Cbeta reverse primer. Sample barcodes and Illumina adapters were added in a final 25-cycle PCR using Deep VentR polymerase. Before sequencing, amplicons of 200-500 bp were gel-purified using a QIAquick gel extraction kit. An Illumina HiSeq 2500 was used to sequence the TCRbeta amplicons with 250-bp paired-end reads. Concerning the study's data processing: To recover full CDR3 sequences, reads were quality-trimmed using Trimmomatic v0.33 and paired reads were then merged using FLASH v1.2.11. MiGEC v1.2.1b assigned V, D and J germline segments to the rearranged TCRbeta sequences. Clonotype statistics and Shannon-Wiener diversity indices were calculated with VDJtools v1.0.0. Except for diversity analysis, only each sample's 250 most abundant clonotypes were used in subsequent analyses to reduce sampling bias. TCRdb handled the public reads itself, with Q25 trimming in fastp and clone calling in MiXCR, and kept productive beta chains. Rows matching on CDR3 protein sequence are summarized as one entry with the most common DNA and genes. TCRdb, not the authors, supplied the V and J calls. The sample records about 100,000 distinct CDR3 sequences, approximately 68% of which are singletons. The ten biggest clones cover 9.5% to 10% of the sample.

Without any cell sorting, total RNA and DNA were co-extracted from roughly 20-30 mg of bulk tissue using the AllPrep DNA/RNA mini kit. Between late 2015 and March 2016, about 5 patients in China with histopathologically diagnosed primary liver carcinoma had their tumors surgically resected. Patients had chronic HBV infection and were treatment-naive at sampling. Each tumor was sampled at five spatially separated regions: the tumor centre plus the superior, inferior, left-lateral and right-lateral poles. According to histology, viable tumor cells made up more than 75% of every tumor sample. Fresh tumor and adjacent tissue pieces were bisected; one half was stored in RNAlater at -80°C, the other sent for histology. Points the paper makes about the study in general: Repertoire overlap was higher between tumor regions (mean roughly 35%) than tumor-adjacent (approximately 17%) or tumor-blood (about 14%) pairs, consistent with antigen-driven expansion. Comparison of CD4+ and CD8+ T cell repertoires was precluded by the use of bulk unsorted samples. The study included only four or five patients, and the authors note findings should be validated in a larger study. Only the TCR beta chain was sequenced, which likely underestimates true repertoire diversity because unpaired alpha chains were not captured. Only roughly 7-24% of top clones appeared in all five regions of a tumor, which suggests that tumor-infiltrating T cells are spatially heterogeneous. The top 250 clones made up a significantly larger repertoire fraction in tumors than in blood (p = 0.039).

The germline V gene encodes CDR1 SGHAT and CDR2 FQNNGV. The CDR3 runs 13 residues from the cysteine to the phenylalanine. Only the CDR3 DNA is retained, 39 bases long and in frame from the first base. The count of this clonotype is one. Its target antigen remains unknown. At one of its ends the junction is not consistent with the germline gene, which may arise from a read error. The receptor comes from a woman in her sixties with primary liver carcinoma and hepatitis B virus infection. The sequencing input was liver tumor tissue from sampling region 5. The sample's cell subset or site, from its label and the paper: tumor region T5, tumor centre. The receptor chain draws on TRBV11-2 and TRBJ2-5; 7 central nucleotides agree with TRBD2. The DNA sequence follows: TGTGTCAGCAGCCTAGCGGACCAAGAGACCCAGTACTTT. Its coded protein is CVSSLADQETQYF.